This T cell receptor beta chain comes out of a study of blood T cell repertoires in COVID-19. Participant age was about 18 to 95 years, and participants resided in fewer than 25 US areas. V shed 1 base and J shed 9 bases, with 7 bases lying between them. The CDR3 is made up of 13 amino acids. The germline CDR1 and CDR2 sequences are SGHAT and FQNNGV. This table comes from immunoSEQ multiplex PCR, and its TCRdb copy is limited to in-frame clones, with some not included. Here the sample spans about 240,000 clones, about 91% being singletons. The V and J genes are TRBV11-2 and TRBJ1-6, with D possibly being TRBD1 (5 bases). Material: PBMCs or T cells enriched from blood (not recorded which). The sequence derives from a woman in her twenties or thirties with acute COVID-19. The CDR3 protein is CASSLGQGSPLHF. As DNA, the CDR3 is TGTGCCAGCAGCTTAGGTCAGGGTTCACCCCTCCACTTT.